One TCR beta chain is described in this entry. This sample stems from a study of blood T cell repertoires in COVID-19. Across the whole study: The United States, Italy and Spain supplied acute and convalescent COVID-19 samples. T cells, B-cell-depleted T cells, or PBMCs supplied cDNA or gDNA.

Under the authors' procedure: Amplifying reference gene primers gave estimates of nucleated cell counts. TCRdb's copy holds only in-frame clones and misses some; the assay was immunoSEQ multiplex PCR. The DNA gave D and trimming, while V, J and clone size come from that table. The table records some 150,000 clones, about 86% of them present only once. The receptor was derived from a woman aged 55-69 years with acute or convalescent COVID-19. Sequenced material: peripheral blood.

CDR3 sequence: CASSFQAVRNTGELFF. As DNA, the CDR3 is TGTGCCAGCAGTTTTCAGGCTGTCCGGAACACCGGGGAGCTGTTTTTT. The chain joins TRBV27 to TRBJ2-2; D unresolved. The CDR3 loop spans 16 amino acids. Trimming stripped 3 bases from V and 1 base from J, with 12 bases between. Germline CDR1 reads MNHEY; CDR2 reads SMNVEV (reference sequence).